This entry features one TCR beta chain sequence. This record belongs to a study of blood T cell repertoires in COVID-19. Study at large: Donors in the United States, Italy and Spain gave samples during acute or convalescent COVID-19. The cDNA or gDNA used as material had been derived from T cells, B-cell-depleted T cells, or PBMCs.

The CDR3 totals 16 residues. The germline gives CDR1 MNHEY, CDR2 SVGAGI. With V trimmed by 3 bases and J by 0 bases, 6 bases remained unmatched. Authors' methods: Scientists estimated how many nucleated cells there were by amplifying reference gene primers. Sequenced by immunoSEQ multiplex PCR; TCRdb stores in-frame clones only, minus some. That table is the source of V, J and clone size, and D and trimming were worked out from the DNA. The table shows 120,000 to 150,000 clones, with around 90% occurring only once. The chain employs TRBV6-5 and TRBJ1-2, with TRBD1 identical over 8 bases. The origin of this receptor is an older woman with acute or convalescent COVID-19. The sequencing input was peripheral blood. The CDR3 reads CASSYGQGWTNYGYTF. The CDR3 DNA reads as TGTGCCAGCAGTTATGGACAGGGCTGGACTAACTATGGCTACACCTTC.